This TCR beta chain was recorded in a study of blood T cell repertoires in COVID-19. Overall study: Samples representing acute and convalescent COVID-19 were sourced from the United States, Italy and Spain.

A Seattle source enrolled patients during active infection and followed them longitudinally. The trim removed 4 bases at V and 6 bases at J, leaving 4 bases unmatched. The CDR3 spans 15 residues. CDR1 MNHEY and CDR2 SMNVEV come from the germline V gene (reference sequence). This clone was counted only a few times. In the authors' methods: By means of reference gene primer amplification, nucleated cell counts were estimated. Assay used: immunoSEQ multiplex PCR; TCRdb lists only in-frame clones, some missing. Clone size and the V and J calls come from that table; the DNA yielded D and trimming. The sample contains under 250,000 clones, around 75% of which appear only once.

This receptor was obtained from a woman aged 40-49 years with COVID-19, enrolled during active disease. Sequencing was carried out using peripheral blood. The chain combines TRBV27 with TRBJ2-3, with TRBD2 matching 13 bases. This CDR3 reads CASSSGLAGVDTQYF. Written as DNA, the CDR3 is TGTGCCAGCAGTTCCGGACTAGCGGGAGTCGATACGCAGTATTTT.